The 29 T cell receptor beta chains listed next were all sequenced from one sample in a study of shared clonotypes between healthy human individuals. TCRdb's table, derived via immunoSEQ multiplex PCR, lists solely in-frame clones and lacks some. The data contain a few hundred thousand clones, roughly 84% of them seen just once; the ten biggest clones take up around 15%. The sample consisted of memory CD8+ T cells sorted from blood. The subset is: CD45RO+ cells pooled with CCR7-negative TemRA cells. The receptors stem from a man aged 18 to 29 in good health.

V is TRBV5-5 and J is TRBJ2-7; D is perhaps TRBD1 (6 bases). The germline V and J ends were trimmed by 0 bases and 6 bases, with 13 bases remaining between them. Germline CDR1 SGHKS, CDR2 YYEKEE (reference sequence). The CDR3 has 14 residues. The CDR3 loop is CASSLGRTEGEQYF. The CDR3 DNA is TGTGCCAGCAGCTTGGGTAGGACAGAGGGCGAGCAGTACTTC.

The V and J genes are TRBV27 and TRBJ2-7; 10 bases agree with TRBD1. CDR3 size: 17 residues. V was clipped by 6 bases and J by 4 bases; unmatched bases: 15. Germline V CDR1 and CDR2: MNHEY, SMNVEV (reference sequence). CDR3 nucleotide sequence: TGTGCCAGCAGCCCATCGACAGGGGGCAGTCTAATGTACGAGCAGTACTTC. Translated, it gives CASSPSTGGSLMYEQYF.

This chain connects TRBV27 to TRBJ2-7, with 7 bases aligning to TRBD1. From germline, CDR1 is MNHEY and CDR2 SMNVEV (reference sequence). Trimming removed 3 bases from V and 9 bases from J; junction bases left unmatched: 8. The CDR3 runs 13 residues. The CDR3 DNA is TGTGCCAGCAGTTTTATGACAGGGATGGGGCAGTACTTC. Translation: CASSFMTGMGQYF.

The chain carries TRBV9 and TRBJ2-2, with D possibly matching TRBD2 (5 bases). Germline CDR1 SGDLS, CDR2 YYNGEE. The CDR3 is 16 amino acids. Between the trimmed V and J ends, which lost 4 bases and 0 bases, there was a span of 13 bases. The CDR3 bases are TGTGCCAGCAGCCCCCGGGATAGAACGAACACCGGGGAGCTGTTTTTT. Translating it yields CASSPRDRTNTGELFF.

The V and J genes are TRBV6-1 and TRBJ2-7; TRBD2 matches 7 bases. The germline gives CDR1 MNHNS, CDR2 SASEGT. The CDR3 contains 15 residues. The J segment lost 2 bases and the V segment lost 5 bases, leaving 9 bases of the junction unmatched. In DNA, the CDR3 is TGTGCCAGCAGTCCGGACTTCCGGGGGGCCTACGAGCAGTACTTC. Amino acids: CASSPDFRGAYEQYF.

The chain uses TRBV30 and TRBJ2-1, with D perhaps TRBD2 (6 bases). The germline V and J ends were trimmed by 0 bases and 14 bases, with 20 bases remaining between them. The V gene's germline CDR1 is GTSNPN and CDR2 SVGIG (reference sequence). The CDR3 loop spans 14 amino acids. The CDR3 spells CAWSVPGGGGEEFF. In nucleotides, the CDR3 is TGTGCCTGGAGTGTACCCGGCGGAGGCGGGGAGGAGTTCTTC.

This clone has a handful of counts. V usage is TRBV4-1 and J usage is TRBJ1-5; 8 bases align to TRBD1. Germline V lookup: CDR1 MGHRA, CDR2 YSYEKL. The CDR3 consists of 14 residues. The V segment lost 3 bases and the J segment 5 bases; nucleotides outside the gene matches: 3. CDR3 residues: CASSHGTGYQPQHF. The CDR3 bases are TGCGCCAGCAGCCACGGGACAGGTTATCAGCCCCAGCATTTT.

V gene TRBV5-6 combines with J gene TRBJ2-1; no clear D. This CDR3 region has 16 residues. Germline CDR1 SGHDT, CDR2 YYEEEE. The V and J ends lost 4 bases and 4 bases respectively, with 18 bases between them. The CDR3, as DNA: TGTGCCAGCAGCCCCGGGCAGTGGGTCGTATACAATGAGCAGTTCTTC. Translating gives CASSPGQWVVYNEQFF.

The chain links TRBV15 to TRBJ2-7, with D hard to call. The CDR3 is made up of 14 amino acids. Trimming shortened V by 0 bases and J by 2 bases, and 8 bases separated the two germline ends. Germline V gene lookup returns CDR1 LNHNV and CDR2 YYDKDF (reference sequence). The DNA of the CDR3 is TGTGCCACCAGCAGAGAGACTGTAACCTACGAGCAGTACTTC. Protein product: CATSRETVTYEQYF.

This chain joins TRBV27 and TRBJ1-1; unclear D gene. The CDR3 is 14 residues long. The germline V gene encodes CDR1 MNHEY and CDR2 SMNVEV (reference sequence). Between the trimmed V and J ends, which lost 5 bases and 4 bases, there was a span of 14 bases. The CDR3 sequence is CASSRSDGVTEAFF. CDR3 in DNA: TGTGCCAGCAGTCGGTCAGACGGAGTCACTGAAGCTTTCTTT.

The genes are TRBV10-1 and TRBJ2-2; possibly TRBD2 for D (6 bases). CDR1 WNHNN and CDR2 SYGVQD come from the germline V gene (reference sequence). This CDR3 region has 14 residues. Trimming shortened V by 4 bases and J by 3 bases, and 9 bases separated the two germline ends. The CDR3 nucleotides are TGCGCCAGCAGTGGCGGGGCACACACCGGGGAGCTGTTTTTT. Encoded protein: CASSGGAHTGELFF.

The chain combines TRBV4-1 with TRBJ2-2; D perhaps matches TRBD2 (5 bases). CDR1 is MGHRA, CDR2 YSYEKL, per germline. The V end was cut by 3 bases, the J end by 3 bases, with 8 bases between. This CDR3 has 14 residues. Here the CDR3 DNA reads TGCGCCAGCAGCCACAAGGAGGACACCGGGGAGCTGTTTTTT. This encodes CASSHKEDTGELFF.

V gene TRBV4-1 combines with J gene TRBJ2-2, with 9 bases lining up with TRBD1. Germline trimming cut 4 bases from V and 6 bases from J; bases unmatched to any gene: 18. The length of the CDR3 is 19 residues. CDR1 and CDR2 (germline): MGHRA, YSYEKL. CDR3 bases: TGCGCCAGCAGCCCACTCAGTTCCGGGACAGGGAACGTGGCCGGGGAGCTGTTTTTT. Encoded protein: CASSPLSSGTGNVAGELFF.

This clone was found many times. The V and J genes are TRBV5-1 and TRBJ2-2; the match to TRBD1 covers 7 bases. V trimming: 4 bases; J trimming: 7 bases; junction bases outside the gene matches: 10. Germline lookup yields CDR1 SGHRS and CDR2 YFSETQ. This CDR3 is 15 amino acids long. CDR3 residues: CASSAEGQSDGELFF. DNA for the CDR3: TGCGCCAGCAGCGCCGAGGGACAGTCGGACGGGGAGCTGTTTTTT.

For this clone: With only one base between it and a far larger clone, this is likely a read error. The chain uses TRBV25-1 and TRBJ1-4; the D gene is possibly TRBD1 (5 bases). Germline V gives CDR1 MGHDK, CDR2 SYGVNS. CDR3 size: 14 residues. CDR3 in amino acids: CTSSESEGLEKLFF. Here the CDR3 DNA reads TGTACCAGCAGTGAATCGGAGGGACTGGAAAAACTGTTTTTT.

This sequence joins TRBV2 and TRBJ2-3; D ambiguous. Germline V CDR1 and CDR2: SNHLY, FYNNEI. Trimming took 0 bases from V and 0 from J, leaving 10 bases between them. The CDR3 covers 16 residues. DNA for the CDR3: TGTGCCAGCAGTGAAGCTGAGTACCCTAGCACAGATACGCAGTATTTT. This encodes CASSEAEYPSTDTQYF.

This clone was seen a single time. This chain uses TRBV28 with TRBJ2-1; D gene uncertain. The germline gives CDR1 MDHEN, CDR2 SYDVKM. The V end was cut by 8 bases, the J end by 5 bases, with 7 bases between. CDR3 length: 11 residues. CDR3 amino acids: CASRRDNEQFF. The CDR3 nucleotides are TGTGCCAGCCGGCGCGACAATGAGCAGTTCTTC.

This clone was found many times. V gene TRBV7-9 combines with J gene TRBJ2-7; D gene unclear. The CDR3 length is 13 residues. The V gene lost 5 bases and the J gene lost 2 bases, with 10 bases spanning the gap. Germline V gene lookup returns CDR1 SEHNR and CDR2 FQNEAQ (reference sequence). CDR3 residues: CASSPDLPYEQYF. The CDR3 DNA sequence: TGTGCCAGCAGCCCCGACCTCCCCTACGAGCAGTACTTC.

Concerning this clone itself: One base separates it from a far larger clone, so it is likely a read error. The chain joins TRBV7-9 to TRBJ2-5, with D hard to call. Germline V lookup: CDR1 SEHNR, CDR2 FQNEAQ (reference sequence). The CDR3 covers 12 residues. CDR3: CASSPSTETLYF. The CDR3 DNA reads TGTGCCAGCAGCCCCTCAACAGAGACCCTGTACTTC.

The sample holds a few counts of this clone. This chain uses TRBV10-3 with TRBJ1-6, with D unresolved. Trimming stripped 2 bases from V and 3 bases from J, with 5 bases between. CDR1 is ENHRY and CDR2 is SYGVKD in the germline V gene. The CDR3 covers 14 residues. CDR3 sequence reads: CAISEPDYNSPLHF. The CDR3, as DNA: TGTGCCATCAGTGAGCCGGACTATAATTCACCCCTCCACTTT.

V and J are TRBV6-5 and TRBJ1-6; 7 bases match TRBD1. J lost 6 bases, V lost 6 bases, and 8 bases had no gene match. In germline, CDR1 is MNHEY, CDR2 SVGAGI. This CDR3 region has 15 residues. The DNA of the CDR3 is TGTGCCAGCAGATCAGGGGGGATCGGTAATTCACCCCTCCACTTT. It specifies CASRSGGIGNSPLHF.

This clone showed up just once. The gene calls are TRBV5-6 and TRBJ2-1, with D perhaps TRBD2 (6 bases). This CDR3 is built from 15 residues. Trimming took off 3 bases at V and 4 bases at J, with 14 bases between the two ends. Germline-derived CDR1 and CDR2 are SGHDT and YYEEEE. In DNA, the CDR3 is TGTGCCAGCAGCTCGGAACTAGCAGTATACAATGAGCAGTTCTTC. Encoded protein: CASSSELAVYNEQFF.

The chain links TRBV9 to TRBJ1-5; tentatively, D is TRBD1 (5 bases). V lost 3 bases and J 3 bases, leaving 10 bases between the germline ends. Germline-derived CDR1 and CDR2 are SGDLS and YYNGEE. CDR3 size: 14 residues. The CDR3 protein is CASSAWGSNQPQHF. CDR3 DNA sequence: TGTGCCAGCAGCGCGTGGGGCTCCAATCAGCCCCAGCATTTT.

This sequence joins TRBV10-3 and TRBJ2-7; perhaps TRBD1 as D (6 bases). Trimming took 10 bases from V and 2 from J, leaving 12 bases between them. The germline gives CDR1 ENHRY, CDR2 SYGVKD. The CDR3 covers 12 residues. CDR3 in DNA: TGTGCCACTATGGACAGTCCCTACGAGCAGTACTTC. It translates to CATMDSPYEQYF.

This rearrangement joins TRBV27 to TRBJ2-7; 8 bases are shared with TRBD1. CDR3 size: 17 residues. V dropped 1 base and J dropped 2; count of bases not matched to a gene: 10. CDR1 is MNHEY and CDR2 is SMNVEV in the germline V gene (reference sequence). CDR3 nucleotide sequence: TGTGCCAGCAGTTTATACTCGGTGACAGGGGTCCCCTACGAGCAGTACTTC. Translated: CASSLYSVTGVPYEQYF.

The chain carries TRBV5-1 and TRBJ2-2; no clear D gene. From germline, CDR1 is SGHRS and CDR2 YFSETQ. This CDR3 is built from 15 residues. V lost 2 bases and J lost 2, with 10 bases in between. In DNA form, the CDR3 reads TGCGCCAGCAGCTTAGTGAAGATTAACACCGGGGAGCTGTTTTTT. Its translation is CASSLVKINTGELFF. The full variable domain, with the rest looked up from reference TRBV5-1 and TRBJ2-2, is KAGVTQTPRYLIKTRGQQVTLSCSPISGHRSVSWYQQTPGQGLQFLFEYFSETQRNKGNFPGRFSGRQFSNSRSEMNVSTLELGDSALYLCASSLVKINTGELFFGEGSRLTVL.

J is TRBJ2-7 and V is TRBV6-6; TRBD2 matches at 7 bases. After removal of 0 bases from V and 7 bases from J, the junction contained 12 bases not matched to a gene. The CDR3 has 16 amino acids. Per germline, CDR1 MNHNY and CDR2 SVGAGI (reference sequence). The CDR3 loop reads CASSYSLGGRSGEQYF. In nucleotides, the CDR3 is TGTGCCAGCAGTTACTCGCTCGGCGGGAGATCGGGAGAGCAGTACTTC.

The chain is built from TRBV30 and TRBJ1-4; D call uncertain. V lost 0 bases, J lost 4 bases, and 12 bases lay in between. The length of the CDR3 is 15 residues. The germline V gene has CDR1 GTSNPN and CDR2 SVGIG (reference sequence). The DNA of the CDR3 is TGTGCCTGGAGTGTCCCCTACGGGATTAATGAAAAACTGTTTTTT. It codes for CAWSVPYGINEKLFF.

The chain employs TRBV11-3 and TRBJ2-7; 8 positions match TRBD1. The CDR3 is 15 residues long. Unmatched junction bases numbered 2, after V lost 1 base and J lost 0 bases. Germline V gene lookup returns CDR1 SGHNT and CDR2 YENEEA. The CDR3 is CASSLGRGPSYEQYF. Here the CDR3 DNA reads TGTGCCAGCAGCTTAGGCAGGGGGCCCTCCTACGAGCAGTACTTC.